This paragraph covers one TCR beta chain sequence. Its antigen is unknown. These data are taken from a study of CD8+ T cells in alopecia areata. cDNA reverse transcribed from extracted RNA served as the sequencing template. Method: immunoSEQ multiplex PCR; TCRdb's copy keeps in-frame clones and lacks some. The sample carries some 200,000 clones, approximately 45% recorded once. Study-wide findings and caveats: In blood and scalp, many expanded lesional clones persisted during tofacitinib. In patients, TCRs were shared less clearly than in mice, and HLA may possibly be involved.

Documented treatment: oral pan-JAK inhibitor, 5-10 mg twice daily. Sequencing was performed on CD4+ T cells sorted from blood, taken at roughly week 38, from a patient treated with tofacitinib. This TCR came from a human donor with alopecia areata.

In DNA, the CDR3 is TGTGCCAGCAGCGCCCGGACAGGGCGGGACGAGCAGTACTTC. This translates into CASSARTGRDEQYF. The rearrangement uses TRBV9 and TRBJ2-7; 8 positions agree with TRBD1. The CDR3 extends over 14 amino acids. The germline CDR1 and CDR2 sequences are SGDLS and YYNGEE. With V trimmed by 3 bases and J by 5 bases, 7 bases remained unmatched. Full variable domain (rest looked up from reference TRBV9 and TRBJ2-7): DSGVTQTPKHLITATGQRVTLRCSPRSGDLSVYWYQQSLDQGLQFLIQYYNGEERAKGNILERFSAQQFPDLHSELNLSSLELGDSALYFCASSARTGRDEQYFGPGTRLTVT.